Listed here are 21 T cell receptor beta chains from one sample, sequenced in a study of cytomegalovirus exposure and HLA in healthy donors. Primers included in the PCR were 60 Vbeta and 13 Jbeta primers. The method was immunoSEQ multiplex PCR; TCRdb's version includes in-frame clones alone and lacks a portion of them. Among roughly 200,000 clones listed, around three quarters were seen once. The sequenced sample consisted of PBMCs. These receptor sequences come from a man under 40 in good health and CMV-seronegative.

A few counts support this clone. The CDR3 sequence is CASSDSTSGNHEQFF. The CDR3, as DNA: TGTGCCAGCAGTGACTCTACTAGCGGGAACCATGAGCAGTTCTTC. The chain combines TRBV6-4 with TRBJ2-1; 10 bases match TRBD2. This CDR3 is 15 amino acids long. J was trimmed by 8 bases and V by 0 bases; bases with no gene match: 4. Germline V lookup: CDR1 MRHNA, CDR2 SNTAGT.

The CDR3 DNA sequence: TGCGCCAGCAGCTTGGCTAGCGGGAGCGGAGATACGCAGTATTTT. Protein sequence: CASSLASGSGDTQYF. V usage is TRBV5-1 and J usage is TRBJ2-3; TRBD2 aligns across 10 bases. The trim removed 0 bases at V and 5 bases at J, leaving 3 bases unmatched. The CDR3 totals 15 residues. CDR1 and CDR2 from the germline V gene are SGHRS and YFSETQ.

This chain connects TRBV7-9 to TRBJ1-1; the match to TRBD1 covers 8 bases. With 5 bases clipped from V and 5 bases from J, the junction kept 16 bases outside the gene matches. The CDR3 sequence is 17 residues long. Germline V CDR1 and CDR2: SEHNR, FQNEAQ (reference sequence). CDR3 sequence reads: CASSPEWTGRISTEAFF. The DNA for the CDR3 is TGTGCCAGCAGCCCAGAGTGGACAGGGAGGATCAGTACTGAAGCTTTCTTT.

The sample holds a few counts of this clone. The chain employs TRBV29-1 and TRBJ1-2; D is perhaps TRBD1 (5 bases). The germline V gene encodes CDR1 SQVTM and CDR2 ANQGSEA. The CDR3 is 11 amino acids. V was shortened by 7 bases and J by 13 bases, with 19 bases between the two germline ends. CDR3 protein: CSASTGGISTF. In DNA form, the CDR3 reads TGCAGCGCCAGTACTGGGGGGATTTCCACCTTC. The variable domain in full, completed from reference TRBV29-1 and TRBJ1-2, reads SAVISQKPSRDICQRGTSLTIQCQVDSQVTMMFWYRQQPGQSLTLIATANQGSEATYESGFVIDKFPISRPNLTFSTLTVSNMSPEDSSIYLCSASTGGISTFGSGTRLTVV.

This chain joins TRBV4-1 and TRBJ1-4; unclear D gene. The CDR3 loop spans 19 amino acids. Germline V lookup: CDR1 MGHRA, CDR2 YSYEKL. Trimming took 1 base from V and 2 from J, leaving 20 bases between them. CDR3 protein: CASSQVHTPHPLTNEKLFF. The CDR3 coding sequence is TGCGCCAGCAGCCAAGTCCACACCCCCCACCCTCTCACTAATGAAAAACTGTTTTTT.

The chain employs TRBV27 and TRBJ2-5; 8 bases line up with TRBD1. V shed 2 bases and J 7 bases; nucleotides not matched to a gene: 21. CDR3 length: 19 amino acids. The V gene's germline CDR1 is MNHEY and CDR2 SMNVEV (reference sequence). The CDR3 coding sequence is TGTGCCAGCAGTTTAGGGGGCCGGTTGGACAGGGCACCTTTTGGGACCCAGTACTTC. Protein product: CASSLGGRLDRAPFGTQYF.

J is TRBJ1-5 and V is TRBV6-4, with 8 bases that match TRBD1. Germline CDR1 MRHNA, CDR2 SNTAGT. J was trimmed by 2 bases and V by 5 bases; bases with no gene match: 5. The CDR3 is 15 residues long. The CDR3 loop reads CASSKQGDGNQPQHF. Here the CDR3 DNA reads TGTGCCAGCAGTAAACAGGGGGATGGCAATCAGCCCCAGCATTTT.

The chain is built from TRBV7-3 and TRBJ1-2, with D perhaps TRBD1 (5 bases). The length of the CDR3 is 11 residues. V lost 10 bases, J lost 5 bases, and 11 bases lay in between. CDR1 SGHTA and CDR2 FQGTGA come from the germline V gene. The CDR3 DNA reads TGTGCCACCCTTCGGGGGTATGGCTACACCTTC. The encoded protein is CATLRGYGYTF.

V is TRBV9 and J is TRBJ2-1; possibly TRBD2 for D (6 bases). The length of the CDR3 is 16 residues. The ends were cut back, 4 bases at V and 0 bases at J, with 14 bases in the middle. Germline lookup yields CDR1 SGDLS and CDR2 YYNGEE. For the CDR3, the DNA is TGTGCCAGCAGCCTCGGGACTCCGAGCTCCTACAATGAGCAGTTCTTC. Protein: CASSLGTPSSYNEQFF.

CDR3 DNA sequence: TGTGCCAGCCGGGACAGGGCTGGGGAGCAGTACTTC. Translation gives CASRDRAGEQYF. The gene calls are TRBV6-6 and TRBJ2-7; 9 bases fit TRBD1. CDR3 length: 12 residues. Unmatched junction bases numbered 6, after V lost 8 bases and J lost 7 bases. Germline values: CDR1 MNHNY, CDR2 SVGAGI (reference sequence).

This clone was detected a few times. The genes are TRBV6-5 and TRBJ2-2; D might be TRBD1 (5 bases). V was trimmed by 8 bases and J by 1 base, leaving 11 bases between them. Germline CDR1 MNHEY, CDR2 SVGAGI. The CDR3 has 14 residues. The CDR3 DNA follows: TGTGCCAGCCGGGTAACAGGGAACACCGGGGAGCTGTTTTTT. Translation: CASRVTGNTGELFF.

V is TRBV9 and J is TRBJ1-1; D is unclear. CDR1 and CDR2 from the germline V gene are SGDLS and YYNGEE. CDR3 length: 14 amino acids. Deletions cut 2 bases from V and 3 bases from J, with 11 bases between. CDR3 sequence (DNA): TGTGCCAGCAGCGTCCAATTGAGGGACACTGAAGCTTTCTTT. This encodes CASSVQLRDTEAFF. The variable domain in full, completed from reference TRBV9 and TRBJ1-1, reads DSGVTQTPKHLITATGQRVTLRCSPRSGDLSVYWYQQSLDQGLQFLIQYYNGEERAKGNILERFSAQQFPDLHSELNLSSLELGDSALYFCASSVQLRDTEAFFGQGTRLTVV.

J is TRBJ2-3 and V is TRBV18; 8 bases line up with TRBD1. The ends lost 1 base at V and 6 bases at J; junction bases unmatched: 12. The CDR3 is 17 amino acids. Germline assignment: CDR1 KGHSH and CDR2 LQKENI. The CDR3 DNA reads TGTGCCAGCTCACCACGGAGGACAGGGCGGCAGGGCGATACGCAGTATTTT. Amino acids: CASSPRRTGRQGDTQYF. Combining the CDR3 with reference TRBV18 and TRBJ2-3 gives the whole variable domain NAGVMQNPRHLVRRRGQEARLRCSPMKGHSHVYWYRQLPEEGLKFMVYLQKENIIDESGMPKERFSAEFPKEGPSILRIQQVVRGDSAAYFCASSPRRTGRQGDTQYFGPGTRLTVL.

The chain links TRBV5-1 to TRBJ2-3, with D possibly being TRBD1 (8 bases). CDR3 length: 16 amino acids. Germline V CDR1 and CDR2: SGHRS, YFSETQ. V lost 5 bases and J 0 bases, leaving 16 bases between the germline ends. CDR3 amino acids: CASRRTGGVSTDTQYF. CDR3 bases: TGCGCCAGCAGACGCACAGGGGGGGTTAGCACAGATACGCAGTATTTT.

The genes are TRBV29-1 and TRBJ2-7; D possibly corresponds to TRBD2 (6 bases). This CDR3 comprises 13 residues. Germline CDR1 and CDR2: SQVTM and ANQGSEA. The ends were cut back, 6 bases at V and 5 bases at J, with 17 bases in the middle. CDR3 loop: CSVQPEGRNEQYF. CDR3 sequence (DNA): TGCAGCGTCCAACCGGAGGGGCGAAACGAGCAGTACTTC.

This clone was detected only once. The chain joins TRBV5-6 to TRBJ2-7, with D perhaps TRBD1 (5 bases). This CDR3 contains 14 residues. CDR1 is SGHDT, CDR2 YYEEEE, per germline. The ends were cut back, 0 bases at V and 1 base at J, with 8 bases in the middle. This CDR3 is CASSLAGQSYEQYF. The CDR3 DNA is TGTGCCAGCAGCTTGGCCGGACAATCCTACGAGCAGTACTTC.

V usage is TRBV7-8 and J usage is TRBJ1-5; perhaps TRBD1 as D (6 bases). The CDR3 runs to 17 residues. Germline assignment: CDR1 SGHVS and CDR2 FQNEAQ. Trimming took 1 base from V and 1 from J, leaving 14 bases between them. CDR3 in DNA: TGTGCCAGCAGCTTAGGCCAGGGGTTGAGGAGCAATCAGCCCCAGCATTTT. Amino acid sequence: CASSLGQGLRSNQPQHF. Full variable domain (missing parts from reference TRBV7-8 and TRBJ1-5): GAGVSQSPRYKVAKRGQDVALRCDPISGHVSLFWYQQALGQGPEFLTYFQNEAQLDKSGLPSDRFFAERPEGSVSTLKIQRTQQEDSAVYLCASSLGQGLRSNQPQHFGDGTRLSIL.

V is TRBV25-1 and J is TRBJ2-3; maybe TRBD2 (7 bases). CDR1 is MGHDK, CDR2 SYGVNS, per germline. Trimming pared 6 bases from V and 5 bases from J, leaving 27 bases between. The CDR3 contains 18 residues. CDR3: CASSPKGGASLWGDTQYF. DNA of the CDR3: TGTGCCAGCAGCCCAAAAGGGGGGGCGAGCCTTTGGGGAGATACGCAGTATTTT.

The V call is TRBV7-9, the J call TRBJ2-7, with 9 bases fitting TRBD1. The CDR3 runs 14 residues. CDR1 is SEHNR, CDR2 FQNEAQ, per germline (reference sequence). J was trimmed by 3 bases and V by 4 bases; bases with no gene match: 4. CDR3 coding DNA: TGTGCCAGCAGCTACCGGGACAGGGACTACGAGCAGTACTTC. It is translated as CASSYRDRDYEQYF.

This rearrangement joins TRBV11-2 to TRBJ2-4; a weak D match, TRBD2 (5 bases). With 6 bases removed from V and 12 bases from J, the gap between germline ends came to 21 bases. This CDR3 comprises 14 residues. CDR1 and CDR2 from the germline V gene are SGHAT and FQNNGV. Here the CDR3 DNA reads TGTGCCAGCAGGTTCTTAACGGTCGGGGATACTCAGTACTTC. As protein: CASRFLTVGDTQYF.

V and J are TRBV19 and TRBJ2-7; 9 positions match TRBD1. In germline, CDR1 is LNHDA, CDR2 SQIVND (reference sequence). The CDR3 spans 14 residues. Germline trimming cut 6 bases from V and 2 bases from J; bases unmatched to any gene: 5. The CDR3 region is CASSPRDRAYEQYF. The CDR3 nucleotides read TGTGCCAGTAGCCCCCGGGACAGGGCCTACGAGCAGTACTTC.